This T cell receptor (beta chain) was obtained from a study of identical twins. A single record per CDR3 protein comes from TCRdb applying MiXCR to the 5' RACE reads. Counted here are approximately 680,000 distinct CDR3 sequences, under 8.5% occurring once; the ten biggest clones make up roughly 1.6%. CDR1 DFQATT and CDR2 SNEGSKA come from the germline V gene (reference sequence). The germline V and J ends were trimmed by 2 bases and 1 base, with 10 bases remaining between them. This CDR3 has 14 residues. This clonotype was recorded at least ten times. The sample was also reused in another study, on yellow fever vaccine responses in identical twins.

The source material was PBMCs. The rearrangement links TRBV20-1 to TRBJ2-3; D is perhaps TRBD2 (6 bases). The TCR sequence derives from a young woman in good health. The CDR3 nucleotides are TGCAGTGCTAGACGGCGCGGGGGCACAGATACGCAGTATTTT. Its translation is CSARRRGGTDTQYF.